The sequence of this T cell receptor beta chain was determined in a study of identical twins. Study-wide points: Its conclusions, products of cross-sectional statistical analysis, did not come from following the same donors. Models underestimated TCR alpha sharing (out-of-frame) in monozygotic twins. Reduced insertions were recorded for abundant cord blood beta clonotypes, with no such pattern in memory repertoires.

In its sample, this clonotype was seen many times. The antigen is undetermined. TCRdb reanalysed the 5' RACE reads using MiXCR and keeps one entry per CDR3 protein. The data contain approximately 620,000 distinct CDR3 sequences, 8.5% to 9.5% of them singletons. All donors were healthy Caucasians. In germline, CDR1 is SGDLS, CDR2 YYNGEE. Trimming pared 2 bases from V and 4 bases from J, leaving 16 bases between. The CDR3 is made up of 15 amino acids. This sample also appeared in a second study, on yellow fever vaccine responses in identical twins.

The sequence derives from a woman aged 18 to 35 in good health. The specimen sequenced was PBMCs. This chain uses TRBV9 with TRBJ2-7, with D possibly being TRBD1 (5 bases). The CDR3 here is CASSVSGHGQYEQYF. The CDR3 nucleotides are TGTGCCAGCAGCGTTTCAGGACACGGACAATACGAGCAGTACTTC.